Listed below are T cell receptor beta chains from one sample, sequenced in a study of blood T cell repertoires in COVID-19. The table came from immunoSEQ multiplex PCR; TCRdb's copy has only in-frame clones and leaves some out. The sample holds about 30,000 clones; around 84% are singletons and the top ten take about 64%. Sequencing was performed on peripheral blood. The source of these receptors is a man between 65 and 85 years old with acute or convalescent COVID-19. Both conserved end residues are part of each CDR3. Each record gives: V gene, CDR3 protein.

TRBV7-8,CASSSLQGLDGYTF
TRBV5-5,CASSLAGGGDTEAFF
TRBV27,CASSFRTGVPEAFF
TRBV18,CASSALAGVSYEQYF
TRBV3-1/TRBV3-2,CASSLGLAGGTDTQYF
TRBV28,CASRSTGSNQPQHF
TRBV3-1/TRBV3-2,CASSNAGERYQETQYF
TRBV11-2,CASSYPGQGATEQYF
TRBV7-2,CASSLSGVQPQHF
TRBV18,CASSPPSGGGEKLFF
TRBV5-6,CASSLDGGRRNIQYF
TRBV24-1,CATSDSAGGQPQHF
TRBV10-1,CASSESRSAGDTQYF
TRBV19,CASSIAGGGQPQHF
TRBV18,CASSGDRGFNQPQHF
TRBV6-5,CASSYNDRADYGYTF
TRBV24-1,CATSDFDGRGGYTF
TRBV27,CASSLPGLAGVVTGELFF
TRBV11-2,CASSLESGLAGGLDTQYF
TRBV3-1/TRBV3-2,CASSQDELAGTDTQYF
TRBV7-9,CASSLEGGASTDTQYF
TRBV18,CASSPNGGSGNTIYF
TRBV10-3,CAINMGQGGGYTF
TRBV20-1,CSASNSGGHLSYEQYF
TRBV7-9,CASSLDGGRSGGLFF
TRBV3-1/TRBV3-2,CASSQAAGNNEQFF
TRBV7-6,CASSLGGGEAQETQYF
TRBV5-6,CASSLDRGSYGYTF
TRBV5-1,CASSLRRKLNTGELFF
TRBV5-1,CASSLVAGGTYEQYF
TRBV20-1,CSASQPGTGSEKLFF
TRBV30,CAWSEASGQETQYF
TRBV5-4,CASSFLAGAGGYTF
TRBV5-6,CASSPQGLDYGYTF
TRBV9,CASSPGGNYGYTF
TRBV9,CASSPTGGRMSEKLFF
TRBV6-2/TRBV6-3,CASSQTSGSYNEQFF
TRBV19,CASTPGVWSYGYTF
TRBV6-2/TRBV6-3,CASSRSGTGASPLHF
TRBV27,CASSFRGLDEKLFF
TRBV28,CAIRQGFYEKLFF
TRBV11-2,CASSLAGTYNEQFF
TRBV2,CASKYRATEAFF
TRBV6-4,CASSGGEGETQYF
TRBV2,CASRTGETYEQYF
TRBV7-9,CASSQIPPEQFF
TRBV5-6,CASSSDRTGVQDTQYF
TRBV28,CASHVGQGAYEQYF
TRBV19,CASSLRDTGANQPQHF
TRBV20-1,CSVRDSPGYTF
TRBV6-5,CASSSTGGTGELFF
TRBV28,CASRYSDRNYGYTF